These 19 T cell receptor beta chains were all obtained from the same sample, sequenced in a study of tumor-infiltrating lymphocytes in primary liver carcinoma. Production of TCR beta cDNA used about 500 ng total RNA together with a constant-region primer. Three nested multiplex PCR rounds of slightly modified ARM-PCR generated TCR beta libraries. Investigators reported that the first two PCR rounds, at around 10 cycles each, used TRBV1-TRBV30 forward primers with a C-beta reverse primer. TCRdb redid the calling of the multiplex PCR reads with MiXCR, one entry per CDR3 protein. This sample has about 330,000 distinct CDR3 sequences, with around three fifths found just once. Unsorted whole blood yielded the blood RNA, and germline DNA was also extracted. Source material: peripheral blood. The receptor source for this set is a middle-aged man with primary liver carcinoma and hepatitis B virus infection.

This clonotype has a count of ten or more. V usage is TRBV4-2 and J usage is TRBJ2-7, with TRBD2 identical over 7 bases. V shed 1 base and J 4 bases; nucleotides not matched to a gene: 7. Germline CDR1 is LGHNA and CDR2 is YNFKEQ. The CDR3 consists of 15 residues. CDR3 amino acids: CASSQGASGDYEQYF. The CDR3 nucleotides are TGTGCCAGCAGCCAAGGTGCCAGCGGGGATTACGAGCAGTACTTC.

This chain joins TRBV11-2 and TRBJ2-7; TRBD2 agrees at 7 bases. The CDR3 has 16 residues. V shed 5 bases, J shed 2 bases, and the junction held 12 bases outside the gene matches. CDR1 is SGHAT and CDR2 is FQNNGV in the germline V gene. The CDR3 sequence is CASSVLAVLNAYEQYF. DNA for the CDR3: TGTGCCAGCAGCGTGCTAGCGGTTTTAAACGCCTACGAGCAGTACTTC.

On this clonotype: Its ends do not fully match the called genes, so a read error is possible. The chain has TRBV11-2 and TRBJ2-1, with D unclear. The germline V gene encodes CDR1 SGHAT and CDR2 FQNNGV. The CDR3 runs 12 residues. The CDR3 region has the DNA TGTGCCAGCCGCAAGACTCGTAATGGGCAGTTTTTC. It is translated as CASRKTRNGQFF.

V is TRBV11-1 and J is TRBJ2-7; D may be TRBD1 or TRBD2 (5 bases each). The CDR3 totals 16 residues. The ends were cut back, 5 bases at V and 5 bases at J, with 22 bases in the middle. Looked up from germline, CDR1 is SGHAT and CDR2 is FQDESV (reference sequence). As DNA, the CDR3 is TGTGCCAGCAGCCAAATCGGGAAAGGGGATTTGAACGAGCAGTACTTC. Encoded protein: CASSQIGKGDLNEQYF.

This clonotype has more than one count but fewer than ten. This chain's CDR3 is CASSPIESNEHSPLHF. CDR3 coding DNA: TGTGCCAGCTCACCTATAGAAAGTAACGAGCATTCACCCCTCCACTTT. The chain employs TRBV18 and TRBJ1-6; D uncertain. Trimming took 3 bases from V and 8 from J, leaving 17 bases between them. Germline CDR1 reads KGHSH; CDR2 reads LQKENI. The CDR3 spans 16 residues.

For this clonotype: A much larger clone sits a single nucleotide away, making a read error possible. CDR3 in DNA: TGTGCCAGCAGGAGACTCGGTTACAGTGAGCAGTTCTTC. As protein: CASRRLGYSEQFF. This chain joins TRBV6-5 and TRBJ2-1, with D uncertain. There are 13 residues in the CDR3. Per the germline V gene, CDR1 is MNHEY and CDR2 is SVGAGI.

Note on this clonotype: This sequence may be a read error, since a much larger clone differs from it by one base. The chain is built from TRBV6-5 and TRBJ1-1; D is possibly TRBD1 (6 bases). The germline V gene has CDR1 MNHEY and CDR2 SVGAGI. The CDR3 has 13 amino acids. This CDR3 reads CASRDRMNTEASF. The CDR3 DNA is TGTGCCAGCCGTGACAGGATGAACACTGAAGCTTCCTTT.

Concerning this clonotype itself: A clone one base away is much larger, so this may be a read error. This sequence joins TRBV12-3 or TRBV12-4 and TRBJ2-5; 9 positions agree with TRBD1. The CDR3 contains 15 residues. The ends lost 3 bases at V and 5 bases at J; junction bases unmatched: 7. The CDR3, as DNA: TGTGCCAGCAGTTTGGTAAAGGGGACAGGGGAGACCCAGTACTTC. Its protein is CASSLVKGTGETQYF.

This CDR3 reads CASNDLDWRLTGELFF. The CDR3 region has the DNA TGCGCCAGCAACGATCTGGATTGGAGGTTAACCGGGGAGCTGTTTTTT. The J gene is TRBJ2-2, the V gene TRBV4-1; tentative D call: TRBD2 (5 bases). This CDR3 has 16 amino acids. The germline V and J ends were trimmed by 7 bases and 5 bases, with 20 bases remaining between them. Germline V gives CDR1 MGHRA, CDR2 YSYEKL.

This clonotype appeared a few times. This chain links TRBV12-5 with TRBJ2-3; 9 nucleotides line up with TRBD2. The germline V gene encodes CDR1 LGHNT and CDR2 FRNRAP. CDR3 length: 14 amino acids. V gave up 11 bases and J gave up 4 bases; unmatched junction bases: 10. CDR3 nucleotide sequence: TGTGCTTCTGACGCGGGAGGGGCGGCAGATACGCAGTATTTT. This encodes CASDAGGAADTQYF.

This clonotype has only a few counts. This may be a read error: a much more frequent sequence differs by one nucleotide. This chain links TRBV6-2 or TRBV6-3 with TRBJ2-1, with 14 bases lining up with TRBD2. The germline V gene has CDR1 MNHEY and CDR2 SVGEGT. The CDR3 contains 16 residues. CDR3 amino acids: CANSYEGLAGDNEQFF. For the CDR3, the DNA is TGTGCCAACAGTTACGAGGGACTAGCGGGAGACAATGAGCAGTTCTTC.

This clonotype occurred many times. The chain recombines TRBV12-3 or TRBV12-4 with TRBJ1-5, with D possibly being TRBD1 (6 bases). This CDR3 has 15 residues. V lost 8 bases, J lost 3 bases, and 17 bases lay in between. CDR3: CASQRTGRDNQPQHF. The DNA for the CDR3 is TGTGCCAGCCAGAGAACAGGGAGGGACAATCAGCCCCAGCATTTT.

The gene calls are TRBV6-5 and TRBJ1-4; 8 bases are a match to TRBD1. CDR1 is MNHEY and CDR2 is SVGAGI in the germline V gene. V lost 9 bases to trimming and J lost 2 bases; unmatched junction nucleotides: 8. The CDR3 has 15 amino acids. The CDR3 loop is CASNYWTGTNEKLFF. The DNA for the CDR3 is TGTGCCAGTAATTACTGGACAGGGACTAATGAAAAACTGTTTTTT.

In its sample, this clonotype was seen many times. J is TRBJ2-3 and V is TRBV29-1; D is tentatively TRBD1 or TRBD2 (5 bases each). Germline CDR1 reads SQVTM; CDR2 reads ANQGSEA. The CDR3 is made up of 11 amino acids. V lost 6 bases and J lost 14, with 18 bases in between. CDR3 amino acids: CSVLTNTGRYF. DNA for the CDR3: TGCAGCGTGCTGACCAACACGGGACGGTATTTT.

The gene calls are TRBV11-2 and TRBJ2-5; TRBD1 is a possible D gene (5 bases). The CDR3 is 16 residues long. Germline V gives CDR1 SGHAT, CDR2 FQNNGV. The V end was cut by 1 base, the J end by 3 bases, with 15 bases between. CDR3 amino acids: CASSLGNRKNKETQYF. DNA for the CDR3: TGTGCCAGCAGCTTAGGGAACAGGAAAAACAAAGAGACCCAGTACTTC.

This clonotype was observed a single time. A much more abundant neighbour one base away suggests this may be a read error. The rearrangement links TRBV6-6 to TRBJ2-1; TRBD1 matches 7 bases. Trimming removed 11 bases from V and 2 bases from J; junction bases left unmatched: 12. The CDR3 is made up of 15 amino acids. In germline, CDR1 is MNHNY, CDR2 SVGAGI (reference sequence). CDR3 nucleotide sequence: TGTGCCTCAAAGGAGGACAGGAGGCCCTACAATGAGCAGTTCTTC. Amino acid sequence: CASKEDRRPYNEQFF.

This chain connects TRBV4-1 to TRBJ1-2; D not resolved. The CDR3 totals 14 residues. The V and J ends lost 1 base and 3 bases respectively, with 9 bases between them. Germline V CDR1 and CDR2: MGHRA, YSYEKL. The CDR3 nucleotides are TGCGCCAGCAGCCAAGGAGCCACGTACTATGGCTACACCTTC. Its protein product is CASSQGATYYGYTF.

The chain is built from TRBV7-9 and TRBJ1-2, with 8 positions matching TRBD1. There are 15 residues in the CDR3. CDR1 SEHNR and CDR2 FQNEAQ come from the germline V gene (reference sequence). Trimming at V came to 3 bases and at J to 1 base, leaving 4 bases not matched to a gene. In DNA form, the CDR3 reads TGTGCCAGCAGCTTCGGACAGGGTGTTAACTATGGCTACACCTTC. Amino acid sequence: CASSFGQGVNYGYTF.

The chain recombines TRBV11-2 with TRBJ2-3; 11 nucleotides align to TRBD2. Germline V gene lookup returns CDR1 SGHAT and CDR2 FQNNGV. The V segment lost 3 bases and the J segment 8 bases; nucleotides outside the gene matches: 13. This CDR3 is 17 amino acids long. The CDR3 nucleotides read TGTGCCAGCAGCTTCCTCGTAGTTACTAGCGGGAGAGTTACGCAGTATTTT. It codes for CASSFLVVTSGRVTQYF.